The 16 T cell receptor beta chains in this list originate from one sample, sequenced in a study of beta chain features in type 1 diabetes. The whole isolated RNA underwent reverse transcription, so sequencing captured expressed TCRB transcripts. The table came from immunoSEQ multiplex PCR; TCRdb's copy has only in-frame clones and leaves some out. In the table there are about 320,000 clones, 11% to 15% of which are singletons. Sample: central memory CD4+ T cells from blood. The receptors shown here come from a man aged 25 to 40 in good health.

This clone was seen more than once but under ten times. The chain uses TRBV4-3 and TRBJ2-3, with 13 bases aligning to TRBD2. This CDR3 comprises 16 residues. CDR1 LGHNA and CDR2 YSLEER come from the germline V gene. V lost 4 bases, J lost 2 bases, and 3 bases stayed unmatched. CDR3 sequence reads: CASSPTSGGNTDTQYF. CDR3 in DNA: TGCGCCAGCAGCCCGACTAGCGGGGGGAACACAGATACGCAGTATTTT.

The rearrangement uses TRBV7-3 and TRBJ2-2; D uncertain. V shed 6 bases and J shed 4 bases, with 12 bases lying between them. This CDR3 is built from 14 residues. Germline V gives CDR1 SGHTA, CDR2 FQGTGA. The CDR3 sequence is CASSSPGGTGELFF. CDR3 bases: TGTGCCAGCAGTTCCCCGGGCGGCACCGGGGAGCTGTTTTTT.

The V call is TRBV9, the J call TRBJ1-1, with D unclear. V shed 4 bases and J shed 7 bases, with 17 bases lying between them. The CDR3 is 14 residues long. CDR1 and CDR2 from the germline V gene are SGDLS and YYNGEE. As DNA, the CDR3 is TGTGCCAGCAGCCTTACAGAGGCCCCCATTGAAGCTTTCTTT. Amino acids: CASSLTEAPIEAFF.

This chain connects TRBV5-1 to TRBJ1-5, with 8 bases matching TRBD1. Germline V gene lookup returns CDR1 SGHRS and CDR2 YFSETQ. Trimming at V came to 4 bases and at J to 9 bases, leaving 12 bases not matched to a gene. The CDR3 runs to 15 residues. This CDR3 reads CASSRDRLGMGPQHF. In nucleotides, the CDR3 is TGCGCCAGCAGCCGGGACAGGCTGGGGATGGGGCCCCAGCATTTT.

The rearrangement uses TRBV4-1 and TRBJ2-1; TRBD1 agrees at 9 bases. Unmatched junction bases numbered 7, after V lost 3 bases and J lost 4 bases. The length of the CDR3 is 16 residues. Per germline, CDR1 MGHRA and CDR2 YSYEKL. The CDR3 region is CASSQRGDRVYNEQFF. The CDR3 nucleotides are TGCGCCAGCAGCCAGAGGGGGGACAGGGTTTACAATGAGCAGTTCTTC.

The chain employs TRBV7-9 and TRBJ1-3, with TRBD1 as a possible D gene (6 bases). CDR1 is SEHNR and CDR2 is FQNEAQ in the germline V gene (reference sequence). Trimming cost V 4 bases and J 3 bases, with 13 bases left between them. This CDR3 contains 15 residues. In DNA form, the CDR3 reads TGTGCCAGCAGCTCCAATCGGGGGCTTGGAAACACCATATATTTT. It specifies CASSSNRGLGNTIYF.

The CDR3 reads CASRDNTEAFF. CDR3 nucleotide sequence: TGTGCCAGCAGAGACAACACTGAAGCTTTCTTT. V and J are TRBV6-1 and TRBJ1-1, with D uncertain. This CDR3 contains 11 residues. Germline CDR1 MNHNS, CDR2 SASEGT. The V gene lost 6 bases and the J gene lost 2 bases, with 4 bases spanning the gap.

In this sample, this clone turned up many times. The J gene is TRBJ1-2, the V gene TRBV30, with D possibly TRBD1 on 5 matching bases. CDR3 length equals 12 residues. Germline V CDR1 and CDR2: GTSNPN, SVGIG (reference sequence). Deletions cut 4 bases from V and 4 bases from J, with 10 bases between. CDR3 DNA sequence: TGTGCCTGGAACGGGGCTAGCTATGGCTACACCTTC. Its translation: CAWNGASYGYTF.

In this sample, this clone turned up many times. The chain joins TRBV10-2 to TRBJ1-2; 10 nucleotides match TRBD1. J lost 7 bases, V lost 8 bases, and 1 base had no gene match. CDR1 is WSHSY, CDR2 SAAADI, per germline. The CDR3 extends over 11 amino acids. The CDR3 sequence: CASGQGVGYTF. The CDR3 DNA sequence: TGCGCCAGCGGACAGGGGGTTGGCTACACCTTC.

This clone was detected a few times. The gene calls are TRBV12-5 and TRBJ2-7; possible D gene TRBD2, 5 bases. The CDR3 loop spans 14 amino acids. Germline V gene data show CDR1 as LGHNT and CDR2 as FRNRAP. The V gene lost 5 bases and the J gene lost 4 bases, with 15 bases spanning the gap. This CDR3 reads CASGPGGSVYEQYV. In DNA form, the CDR3 reads TGTGCTAGTGGTCCCGGAGGTAGTGTGTACGAGCAGTACGTC.

The J gene is TRBJ2-7, the V gene TRBV6-5; tentatively, D is TRBD2 (5 bases). The CDR3 is 13 residues long. The germline V gene has CDR1 MNHEY and CDR2 SVGAGI. V shed 5 bases and J shed 3 bases, with 11 bases lying between them. CDR3 sequence (DNA): TGTGCCAGCAGTCCCCAGAGGGACTACGAGCAGTACTTC. This encodes CASSPQRDYEQYF.

The J gene is TRBJ2-3, the V gene TRBV9; 10 bases agree with TRBD2. The V and J ends lost 4 bases and 2 bases, in that order; junction bases with no gene match: 4. The CDR3 consists of 15 residues. CDR1 and CDR2 (germline): SGDLS, YYNGEE. The CDR3 is CASSKTSGYTDTQYF. CDR3 nucleotides: TGTGCCAGCAGCAAGACTAGCGGGTACACAGATACGCAGTATTTT.

This clone showed up many times. V gene TRBV21-1 combines with J gene TRBJ1-4; the DNA was not used to check the table's D call, TRBD1. TRBV21-1 is reported as a pseudogene. This CDR3 is 15 amino acids long. CDR3 bases: TGTGCCAGCAGCAAACCGGGACAGACTAATGAAAAACTGTTTTTT. Its translation is CASSKPGQTNEKLFF.

This clone was counted at least ten times. The chain uses TRBV10-3 and TRBJ1-1, with a weak D call TRBD1 (5 bases). Trimming removed 5 bases at V and 3 bases at J, with 13 bases between. Looked up from germline, CDR1 is ENHRY and CDR2 is SYGVKD. The CDR3 has 14 residues. The DNA of the CDR3 is TGTGCCATCAGTTCTACCGGGACGGACACTGAAGCTTTCTTT. Translated: CAISSTGTDTEAFF.

This clone was observed a handful of times. The CDR3 coding sequence is TGTGCCAGCTCACCACAAGGGATTACGAACACTGAAGCTTTCTTT. It specifies CASSPQGITNTEAFF. The chain combines TRBV18 with TRBJ1-1; D not certain. V was cut by 1 base and J by 1 base, with 10 bases left in between. The CDR3 has 15 residues. Germline V lookup: CDR1 KGHSH, CDR2 LQKENI.

The chain carries TRBV6-5 and TRBJ2-4, with 7 bases that match TRBD1. The V segment lost 2 bases and the J segment 5 bases; nucleotides outside the gene matches: 3. Germline CDR1 MNHEY, CDR2 SVGAGI. CDR3 length: 14 amino acids. In nucleotides, the CDR3 is TGTGCCAGCAGTTACAGGGGGCATGAAAACATTCAGTACTTC. Protein product: CASSYRGHENIQYF.